Listed below are T cell receptor beta chains from one sample, sequenced in a study of cytomegalovirus exposure and HLA in healthy donors. Measured with immunoSEQ multiplex PCR; TCRdb has only the in-frame clones, and not every one. The data contain over 200,000 clones, about 80% of them singletons. Source material: PBMCs. These receptors were obtained from a woman in her forties in good health and CMV-seronegative. Each CDR3 is given with its conserved first and last residue. Each record gives: D gene, V gene, J gene, clone size, CDR3 DNA, CDR3 protein. The D gene is left open where the match is weak. Size is omitted from some rows. Given values are once, few, many or a class for expanded clones.

D: NA; V: TRBV6-5; J: TRBJ1-2; size: NA; DNA: TGTGCCAGCAGTTACCCAGGGCACGGTGGCTACACCTTC; CDR3: CASSYPGHGGYTF
D: TRBD2; V: TRBV7-2; J: TRBJ2-5; size: NA; DNA: TGTGCCAGCAGGATGGTGGGAGGGGAGACCCAGTACTTC; CDR3: CASRMVGGETQYF
D: NA; V: TRBV13; J: TRBJ2-7; size: NA; DNA: TGTGCCAGCAGCTTAGGGGGTGGGGGGGGCCAAGAGCAGTACTTC; CDR3: CASSLGGGGGQEQYF
D: NA; V: TRBV11-2; J: TRBJ1-6; size: NA; DNA: TGTGCCAGCAGCTTACAGGCAGGGGATAATTCACCCCTCCACTTT; CDR3: CASSLQAGDNSPLHF
D: NA; V: TRBV5-1; J: TRBJ2-3; size: few; DNA: TGCGCCAGCAGGGAGTCTGCCACAGATACGCAGTATTTT; CDR3: CASRESATDTQYF
D: TRBD1; V: TRBV18; J: TRBJ2-7; size: NA; DNA: TGTGCCAGCTCACCTGCTCAGGTCGGGACAGGGGCCTACGAGCAGTACTTC; CDR3: CASSPAQVGTGAYEQYF
D: TRBD2; V: TRBV5-1; J: TRBJ2-3; size: NA; DNA: TGCGCCAGCCGGCGGGGGGGGATTGGGGAAGATACGCAGTATTTT; CDR3: CASRRGGIGEDTQYF
D: NA; V: TRBV19; J: TRBJ1-1; size: once; DNA: TGTGCCAGTAGTATGGCAGGGCCCGTCGAAGCTTTCTTT; CDR3: CASSMAGPVEAFF
D: TRBD1; V: TRBV5-4; J: TRBJ1-1; size: NA; DNA: TGTGCCAGCAGCTTGGCAGGGGGCTACACTGAAGCTTTCTTT; CDR3: CASSLAGGYTEAFF
D: TRBD1; V: TRBV9; J: TRBJ1-2; size: NA; DNA: TGTGCCAGCAGCCACGAAGGGGGCCATTCTGACTACACCTTC; CDR3: CASSHEGGHSDYTF
D: NA; V: TRBV18; J: TRBJ1-2; size: NA; DNA: TGTGCCAGCTCACCATTGAAGGGGGTCGATGGCTACACCTTC; CDR3: CASSPLKGVDGYTF
D: NA; V: TRBV5-1; J: TRBJ2-7; size: NA; DNA: TGCGCCAGCTCCAGGGCTTTGGACGAGCAGTACTTC; CDR3: CASSRALDEQYF
D: NA; V: TRBV5-4; J: TRBJ2-2; size: NA; DNA: TGTGCCAGCAGCCCCCCCATTAACACCGGGGAGCTGTTTTTT; CDR3: CASSPPINTGELFF
D: TRBD1; V: TRBV30; J: TRBJ1-5; size: NA; DNA: TGTGCCATAGACAGGGGGAATCAGCCCCAGCATTTT; CDR3: CAIDRGNQPQHF
D: NA; V: TRBV6-5; J: TRBJ1-5; size: NA; DNA: TGTGCCAGCAGGGGTCAGGGCTCTACGCGGCCCCAGCATTTT; CDR3: CASRGQGSTRPQHF
D: TRBD1; V: TRBV18; J: TRBJ1-4; size: once; DNA: TGTGCCAGCTCACGCTCGGGACAGGGGGATGAAAAACTGTTTTTT; CDR3: CASSRSGQGDEKLFF
D: NA; V: TRBV7-2; J: TRBJ2-7; size: NA; DNA: TGTGCCAGCAGCCGCAGCTGGGGCCCCATCTACGAGCAGTACTTC; CDR3: CASSRSWGPIYEQYF
D: NA; V: TRBV7-9; J: TRBJ1-1; size: NA; DNA: TGTTCCAGCAGCTTAGCGCGGACACTTTTGAACACTGAAGCTTTCTTT; CDR3: CSSSLARTLLNTEAFF
D: NA; V: TRBV2; J: TRBJ2-1; size: NA; DNA: TGTGCCAGCAGTGAATTGGGGGGGCTGGTTGGGAATGAGCAGTTCTTC; CDR3: CASSELGGLVGNEQFF
D: NA; V: TRBV4-2; J: TRBJ2-7; size: NA; DNA: TGTGCCAGCAGCCAAGATTTGGCGGGCAGCTACGAGCAGTACTTC; CDR3: CASSQDLAGSYEQYF
D: TRBD1; V: TRBV5-1; J: TRBJ2-4; size: NA; DNA: TGCGCCAGCAGCTTGACCGGACAGGGTACGAACATTCAGTACTTC; CDR3: CASSLTGQGTNIQYF
D: NA; V: TRBV9; J: TRBJ1-1; size: NA; DNA: TGTGCCAGCAGGGAAACAGAAGCCCACACTGAAGCTTTCTTT; CDR3: CASRETEAHTEAFF
D: TRBD1; V: TRBV4-1; J: TRBJ2-3; size: few; DNA: TGCGCCAGCAGCCAAGTCAGGGGGCCTGCAGATACGCAGTATTTT; CDR3: CASSQVRGPADTQYF
D: NA; V: TRBV6-1; J: TRBJ2-7; size: NA; DNA: TGTGCCAGCAGTGAGATTCGGGGAAAATGGCAGCAGTACTTC; CDR3: CASSEIRGKWQQYF
D: TRBD2; V: TRBV5-4; J: TRBJ2-3; size: NA; DNA: TGTGCCAGCAGCGTCGGGACTACCTTGGCAACAGGTACGCAGTATTTT; CDR3: CASSVGTTLATGTQYF
D: NA; V: TRBV9; J: TRBJ2-1; size: NA; DNA: TGTGCCAGCAGCGTAGGGCACTACAATGAGCAGTTCTTC; CDR3: CASSVGHYNEQFF
D: TRBD1; V: TRBV5-1; J: TRBJ1-1; size: NA; DNA: TGCGCCAGCAGCTTGTCAGGGGGCACTGAAGCTTTCTTT; CDR3: CASSLSGGTEAFF
D: TRBD1; V: TRBV12-5; J: TRBJ2-3; size: NA; DNA: TGTGCTAGTGGTTACAGGGGAGATCCCACAGATACGCAGTATTTT; CDR3: CASGYRGDPTDTQYF
D: TRBD1; V: TRBV6-5; J: TRBJ1-4; size: few; DNA: TGTGCCAGCAGGCCAGGGGGTAGGAATGAAAAACTGTTTTTT; CDR3: CASRPGGRNEKLFF
D: NA; V: TRBV12-5; J: TRBJ1-1; size: NA; DNA: TGTGCTAGTGGTTTGGGGGGACAAACTTTCTTT; CDR3: CASGLGGQTFF
D: TRBD1; V: TRBV27; J: TRBJ1-2; size: NA; DNA: TGTGCCAGCAGACAACTCGGGACAGGGAACACCCTTCCCGGCTACACCTTC; CDR3: CASRQLGTGNTLPGYTF
D: TRBD2; V: TRBV19; J: TRBJ2-3; size: NA; DNA: TGTGCCAGTAGTAAACTAGCGGGGGGACCAGATACGCAGTATTTT; CDR3: CASSKLAGGPDTQYF
D: TRBD1; V: TRBV7-9; J: TRBJ2-1; size: few; DNA: TGTGCCAGCACTCTCCGGGACAGGGACCACAATGAGCAGTTCTTC; CDR3: CASTLRDRDHNEQFF
D: NA; V: TRBV4-3; J: TRBJ1-6; size: NA; DNA: TGCGCCAGCAGCCAAGTACGGTTAGATAATTCACCCCTCCACTTT; CDR3: CASSQVRLDNSPLHF
D: NA; V: TRBV7-2; J: TRBJ1-1; size: NA; DNA: TGTGCCAGCAGCTTACTAGGGGCGAACACTGAAGCTTTCTTT; CDR3: CASSLLGANTEAFF
D: NA; V: TRBV6-1; J: TRBJ1-1; size: NA; DNA: TGTGCCAGCCAGGGGCACAGACTGGAAGCTTTCTTT; CDR3: CASQGHRLEAFF
D: NA; V: TRBV2; J: TRBJ1-3; size: NA; DNA: TGTGCCAGCAGTTCCGACCCGGGAGGAAACACCATATATTTT; CDR3: CASSSDPGGNTIYF
D: TRBD2; V: TRBV5-4; J: TRBJ2-5; size: NA; DNA: TGTGCCAGCAGCTTGCCGGGGGGAGAGACCCAGTACTTC; CDR3: CASSLPGGETQYF
D: TRBD2; V: TRBV5-1; J: TRBJ2-5; size: NA; DNA: TGCGCCAGCAGCTTGGGGTCTAGCGGGGAGGAGACCCAGTACTTC; CDR3: CASSLGSSGEETQYF